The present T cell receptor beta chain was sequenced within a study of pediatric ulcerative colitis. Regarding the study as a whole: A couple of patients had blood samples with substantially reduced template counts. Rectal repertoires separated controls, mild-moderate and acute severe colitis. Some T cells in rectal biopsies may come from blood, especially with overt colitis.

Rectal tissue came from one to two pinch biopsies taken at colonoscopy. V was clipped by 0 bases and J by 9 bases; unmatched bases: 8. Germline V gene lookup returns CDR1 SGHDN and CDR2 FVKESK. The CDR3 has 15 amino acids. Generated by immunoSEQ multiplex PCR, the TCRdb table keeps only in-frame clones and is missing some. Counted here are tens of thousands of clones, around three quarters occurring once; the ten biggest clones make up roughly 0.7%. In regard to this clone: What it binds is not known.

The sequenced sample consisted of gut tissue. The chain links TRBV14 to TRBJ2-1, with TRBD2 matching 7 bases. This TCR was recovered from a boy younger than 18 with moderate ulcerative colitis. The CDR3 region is CASSQDSGWEGEQFF. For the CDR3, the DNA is TGTGCCAGCAGCCAAGATAGTGGGTGGGAGGGTGAGCAGTTCTTC.